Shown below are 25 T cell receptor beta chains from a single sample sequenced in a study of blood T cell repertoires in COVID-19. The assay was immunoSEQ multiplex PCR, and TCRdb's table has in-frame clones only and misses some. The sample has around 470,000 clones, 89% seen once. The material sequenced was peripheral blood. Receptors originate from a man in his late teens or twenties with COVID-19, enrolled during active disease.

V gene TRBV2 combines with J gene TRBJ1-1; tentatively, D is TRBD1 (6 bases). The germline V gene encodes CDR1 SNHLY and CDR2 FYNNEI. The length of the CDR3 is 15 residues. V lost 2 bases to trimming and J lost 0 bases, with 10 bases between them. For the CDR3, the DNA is TGTGCCAGCAGTGAACGGACAGTTCTGAACACTGAAGCTTTCTTT. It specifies CASSERTVLNTEAFF.

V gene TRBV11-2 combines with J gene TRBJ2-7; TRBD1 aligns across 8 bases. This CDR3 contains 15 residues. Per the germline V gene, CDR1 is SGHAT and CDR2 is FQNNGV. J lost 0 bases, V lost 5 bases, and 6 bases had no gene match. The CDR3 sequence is CASSARDRSSYEQYF. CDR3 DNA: TGTGCCAGCAGCGCCCGGGACAGGAGCTCCTACGAGCAGTACTTC.

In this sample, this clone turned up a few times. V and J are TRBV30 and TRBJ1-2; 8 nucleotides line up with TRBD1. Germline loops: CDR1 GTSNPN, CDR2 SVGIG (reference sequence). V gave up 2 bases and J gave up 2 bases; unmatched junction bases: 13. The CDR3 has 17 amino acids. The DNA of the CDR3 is TGTGCCTGGAGTAATATTTTATCAGGACAGGGAAACTATGGCTACACCTTC. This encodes CAWSNILSGQGNYGYTF.

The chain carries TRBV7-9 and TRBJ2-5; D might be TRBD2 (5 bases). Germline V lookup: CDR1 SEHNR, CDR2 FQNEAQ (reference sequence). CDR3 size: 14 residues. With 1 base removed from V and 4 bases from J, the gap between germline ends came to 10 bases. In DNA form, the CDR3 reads TGTGCCAGCAGCTTAGTTGTGGGGAGAGAGACCCAGTACTTC. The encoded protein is CASSLVVGRETQYF.

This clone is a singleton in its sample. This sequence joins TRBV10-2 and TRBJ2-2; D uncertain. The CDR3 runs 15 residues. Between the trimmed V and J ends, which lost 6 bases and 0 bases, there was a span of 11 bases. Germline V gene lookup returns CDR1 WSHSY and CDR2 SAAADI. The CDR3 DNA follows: TGCGCCAGCAGCGCGACAATTTCGAACACCGGGGAGCTGTTTTTT. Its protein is CASSATISNTGELFF.

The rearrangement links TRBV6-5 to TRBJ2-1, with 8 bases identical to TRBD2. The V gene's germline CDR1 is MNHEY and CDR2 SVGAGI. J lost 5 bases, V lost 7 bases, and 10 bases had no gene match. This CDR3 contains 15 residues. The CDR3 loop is CASKSGTRPNNEQFF. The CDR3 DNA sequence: TGTGCCAGCAAATCCGGGACTAGACCCAACAATGAGCAGTTCTTC.

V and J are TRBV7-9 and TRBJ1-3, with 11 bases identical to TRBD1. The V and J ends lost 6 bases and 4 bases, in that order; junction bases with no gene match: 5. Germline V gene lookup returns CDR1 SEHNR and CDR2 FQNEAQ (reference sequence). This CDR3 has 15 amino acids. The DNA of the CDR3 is TGTGCCAGCAGTCGGACAGGGGGCTTCGGAAACACCATATATTTT. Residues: CASSRTGGFGNTIYF.

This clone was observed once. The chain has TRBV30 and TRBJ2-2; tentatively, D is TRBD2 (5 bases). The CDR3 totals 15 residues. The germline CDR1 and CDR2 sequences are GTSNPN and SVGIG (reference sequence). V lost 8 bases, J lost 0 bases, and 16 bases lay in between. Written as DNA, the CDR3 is TGTGCCGGGTCCTACAAGCGGTCGAACACCGGGGAGCTGTTTTTT. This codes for CAGSYKRSNTGELFF.

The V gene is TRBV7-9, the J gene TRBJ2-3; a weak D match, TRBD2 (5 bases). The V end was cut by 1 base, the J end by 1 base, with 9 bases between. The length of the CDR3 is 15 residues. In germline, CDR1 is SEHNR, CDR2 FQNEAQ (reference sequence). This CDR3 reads CASSLEVGGTDTQYF. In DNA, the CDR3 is TGTGCCAGCAGCTTAGAGGTGGGAGGCACAGATACGCAGTATTTT. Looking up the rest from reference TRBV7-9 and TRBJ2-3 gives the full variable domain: DTGVSQNPRHKITKRGQNVTFRCDPISEHNRLYWYRQTLGQGPEFLTYFQNEAQLEKSRLLSDRFSAERPKGSFSTLEIQRTEQGDSAMYLCASSLEVGGTDTQYFGPGTRLTVL.

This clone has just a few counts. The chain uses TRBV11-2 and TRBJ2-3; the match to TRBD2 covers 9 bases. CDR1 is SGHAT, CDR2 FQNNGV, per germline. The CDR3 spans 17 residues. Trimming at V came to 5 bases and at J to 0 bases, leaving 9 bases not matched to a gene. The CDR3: CASSVSGRGGSTDTQYF. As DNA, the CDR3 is TGTGCCAGCAGCGTTAGCGGGAGAGGGGGAAGCACAGATACGCAGTATTTT.

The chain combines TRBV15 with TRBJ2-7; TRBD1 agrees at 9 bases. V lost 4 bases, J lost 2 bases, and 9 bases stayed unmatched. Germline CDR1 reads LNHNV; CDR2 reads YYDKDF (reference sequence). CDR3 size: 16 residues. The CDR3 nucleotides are TGTGCCACCAGCAAGCTAGGGGACAGGGATCCCTACGAGCAGTACTTC. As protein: CATSKLGDRDPYEQYF.

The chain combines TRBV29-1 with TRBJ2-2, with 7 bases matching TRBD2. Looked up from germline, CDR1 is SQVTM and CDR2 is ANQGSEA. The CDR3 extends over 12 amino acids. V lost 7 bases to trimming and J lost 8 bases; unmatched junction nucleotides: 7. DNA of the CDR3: TGCAGCGCCGGGACTACTCCGGGGGAGCTGTTTTTT. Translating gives CSAGTTPGELFF.

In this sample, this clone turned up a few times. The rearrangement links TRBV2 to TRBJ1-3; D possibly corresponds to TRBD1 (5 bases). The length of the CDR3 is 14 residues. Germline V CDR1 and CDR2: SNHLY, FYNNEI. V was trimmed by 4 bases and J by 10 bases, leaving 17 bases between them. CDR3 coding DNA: TGTGCCAGCAGTGTGGGCAGGGATGGGAGGACCATATATTTT. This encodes CASSVGRDGRTIYF.

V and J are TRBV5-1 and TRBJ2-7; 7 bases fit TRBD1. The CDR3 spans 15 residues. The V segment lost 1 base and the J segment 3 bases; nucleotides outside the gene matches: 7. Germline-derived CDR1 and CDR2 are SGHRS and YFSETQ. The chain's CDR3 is CASSLIGGPYYEQYF. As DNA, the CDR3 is TGCGCCAGCAGCTTGATAGGGGGCCCGTACTACGAGCAGTACTTC.

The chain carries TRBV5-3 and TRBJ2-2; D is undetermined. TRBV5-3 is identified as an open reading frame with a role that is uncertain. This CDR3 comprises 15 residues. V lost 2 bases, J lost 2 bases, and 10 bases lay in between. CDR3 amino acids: CARSLRVPNTGELFF. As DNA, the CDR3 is TGTGCCAGAAGCTTACGAGTCCCCAACACCGGGGAGCTGTTTTTT.

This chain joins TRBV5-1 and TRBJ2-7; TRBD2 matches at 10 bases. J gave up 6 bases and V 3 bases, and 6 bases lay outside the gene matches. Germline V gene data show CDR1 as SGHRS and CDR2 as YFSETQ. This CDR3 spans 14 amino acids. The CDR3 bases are TGCGCCAGCAGCTCCGGGACTAGCGTCCGCGAGCAGTACTTC. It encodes CASSSGTSVREQYF.

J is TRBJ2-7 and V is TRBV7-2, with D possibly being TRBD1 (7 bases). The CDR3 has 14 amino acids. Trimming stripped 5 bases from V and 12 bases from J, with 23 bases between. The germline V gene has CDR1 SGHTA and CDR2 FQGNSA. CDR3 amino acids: CASSPGRQGPLAYF. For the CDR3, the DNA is TGTGCCAGCAGCCCCGGGAGACAGGGCCCCCTAGCGTACTTC. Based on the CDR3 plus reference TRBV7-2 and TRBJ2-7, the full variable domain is GAGVSQSPSNKVTEKGKDVELRCDPISGHTALYWYRQSLGQGLEFLIYFQGNSAPDKSGLPSDRFSAERTGGSVSTLTIQRTQQEDSAVYLCASSPGRQGPLAYFGPGTRLTVT.

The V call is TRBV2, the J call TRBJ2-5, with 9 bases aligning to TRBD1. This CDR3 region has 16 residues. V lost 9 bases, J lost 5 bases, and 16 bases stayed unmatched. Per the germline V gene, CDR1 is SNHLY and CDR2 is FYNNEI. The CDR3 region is CASSRFRDRVGETQYF. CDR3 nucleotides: TGTGCCAGTTCGAGATTCCGGGACAGGGTAGGGGAGACCCAGTACTTC.

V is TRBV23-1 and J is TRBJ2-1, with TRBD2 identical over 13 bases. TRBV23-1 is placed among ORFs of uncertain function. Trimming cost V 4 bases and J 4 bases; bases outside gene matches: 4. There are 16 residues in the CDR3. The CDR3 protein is CASSRSLAGGYNEQFF. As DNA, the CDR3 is TGCGCCAGCAGTCGCTCACTAGCGGGAGGGTACAATGAGCAGTTCTTC.

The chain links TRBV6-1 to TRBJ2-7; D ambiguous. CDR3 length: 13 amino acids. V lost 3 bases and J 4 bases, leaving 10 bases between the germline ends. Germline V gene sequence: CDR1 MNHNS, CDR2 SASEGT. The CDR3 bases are TGTGCCAGCAGTGATATGCAGTCATACGAGCAGTACTTC. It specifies CASSDMQSYEQYF.

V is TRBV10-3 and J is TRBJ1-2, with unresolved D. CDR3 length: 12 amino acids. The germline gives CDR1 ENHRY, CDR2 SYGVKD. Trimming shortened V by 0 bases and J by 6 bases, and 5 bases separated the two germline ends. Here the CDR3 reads CAISESGDGYTF. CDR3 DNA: TGTGCCATCAGTGAGTCCGGGGATGGCTACACCTTC.

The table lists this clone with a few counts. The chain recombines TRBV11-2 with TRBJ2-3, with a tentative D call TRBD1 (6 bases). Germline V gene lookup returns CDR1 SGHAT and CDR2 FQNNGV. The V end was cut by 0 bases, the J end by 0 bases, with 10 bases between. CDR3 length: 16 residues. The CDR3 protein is CASSLDIQGSTDTQYF. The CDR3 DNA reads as TGTGCCAGCAGCTTAGATATACAGGGTAGCACAGATACGCAGTATTTT.

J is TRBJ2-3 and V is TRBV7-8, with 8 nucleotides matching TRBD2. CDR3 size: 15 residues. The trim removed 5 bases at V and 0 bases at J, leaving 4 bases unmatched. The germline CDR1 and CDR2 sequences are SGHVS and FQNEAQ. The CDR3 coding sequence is TGTGCCAGCAGCCTGCGGGGGGCCAGCACAGATACGCAGTATTTT. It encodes CASSLRGASTDTQYF.

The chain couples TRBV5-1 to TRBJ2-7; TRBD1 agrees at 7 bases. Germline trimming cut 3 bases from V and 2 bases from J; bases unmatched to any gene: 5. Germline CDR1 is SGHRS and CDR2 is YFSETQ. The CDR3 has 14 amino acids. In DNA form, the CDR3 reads TGCGCCAGCAGCTGGGACAGCACGGCCTACGAGCAGTACTTC. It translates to CASSWDSTAYEQYF.

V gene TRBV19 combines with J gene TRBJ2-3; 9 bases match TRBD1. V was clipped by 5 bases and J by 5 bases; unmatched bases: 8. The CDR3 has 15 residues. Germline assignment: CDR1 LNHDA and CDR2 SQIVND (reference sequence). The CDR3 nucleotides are TGTGCCAGTAGTTCACAACAGGGGGCGGGAGATACGCAGTATTTT. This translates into CASSSQQGAGDTQYF.